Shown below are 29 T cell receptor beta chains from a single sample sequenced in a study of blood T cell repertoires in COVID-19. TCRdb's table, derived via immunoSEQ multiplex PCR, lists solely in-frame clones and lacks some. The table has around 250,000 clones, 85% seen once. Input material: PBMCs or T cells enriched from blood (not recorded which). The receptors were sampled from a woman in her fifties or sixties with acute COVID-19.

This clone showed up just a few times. CDR3 sequence (DNA): TGTGCCAGCAGCCCCCTCCGGGGGAGCTCCTACAATGAGCAGTTCTTC. Residues: CASSPLRGSSYNEQFF. The rearrangement links TRBV13 to TRBJ2-1; maybe TRBD2 (6 bases). There are 16 residues in the CDR3. Trimming stripped 5 bases from V and 0 bases from J, with 14 bases between. Germline CDR1 and CDR2: PRHDT and FYEKMQ (reference sequence).

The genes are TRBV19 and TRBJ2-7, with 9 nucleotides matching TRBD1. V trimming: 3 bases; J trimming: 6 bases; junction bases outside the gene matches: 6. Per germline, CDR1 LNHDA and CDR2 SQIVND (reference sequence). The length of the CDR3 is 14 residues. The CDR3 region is CASSMDRGIGEQYF. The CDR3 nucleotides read TGTGCCAGTAGTATGGACAGGGGAATTGGCGAGCAGTACTTC.

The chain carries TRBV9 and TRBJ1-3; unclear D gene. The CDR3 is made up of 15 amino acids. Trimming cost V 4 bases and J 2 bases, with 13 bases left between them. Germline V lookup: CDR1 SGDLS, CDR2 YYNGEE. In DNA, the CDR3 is TGTGCCAGCAGCCTAGGTCTGGAGACTGGAAACACCATATATTTT. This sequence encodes CASSLGLETGNTIYF.

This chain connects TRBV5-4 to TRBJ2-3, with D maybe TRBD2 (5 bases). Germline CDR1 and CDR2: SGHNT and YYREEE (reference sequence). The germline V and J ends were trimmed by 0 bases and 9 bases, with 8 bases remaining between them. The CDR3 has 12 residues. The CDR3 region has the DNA TGTGCCAGCAGCTTGGACGGGGAGACGCAGTATTTT. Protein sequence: CASSLDGETQYF.

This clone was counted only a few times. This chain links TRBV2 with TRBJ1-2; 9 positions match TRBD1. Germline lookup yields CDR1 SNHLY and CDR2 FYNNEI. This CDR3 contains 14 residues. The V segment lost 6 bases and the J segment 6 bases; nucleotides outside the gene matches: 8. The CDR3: CASSVLTGGNGYTF. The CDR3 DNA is TGTGCCAGCAGCGTACTAACAGGGGGCAATGGCTACACCTTC.

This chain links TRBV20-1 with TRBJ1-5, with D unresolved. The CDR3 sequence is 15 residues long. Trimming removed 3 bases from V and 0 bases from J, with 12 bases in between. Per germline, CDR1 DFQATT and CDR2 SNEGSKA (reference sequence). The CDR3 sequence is CSASRRADSNQPQHF. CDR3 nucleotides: TGCAGTGCTAGTAGGAGGGCAGATAGCAATCAGCCCCAGCATTTT.

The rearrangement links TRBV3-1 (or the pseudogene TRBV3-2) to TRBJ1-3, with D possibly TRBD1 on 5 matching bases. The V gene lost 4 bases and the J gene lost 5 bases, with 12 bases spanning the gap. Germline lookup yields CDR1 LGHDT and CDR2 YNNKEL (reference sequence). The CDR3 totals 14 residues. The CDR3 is CASSRAGGRNTIYF. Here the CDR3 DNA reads TGTGCCAGCAGCCGGGCCGGGGGTAGAAACACCATATATTTT.

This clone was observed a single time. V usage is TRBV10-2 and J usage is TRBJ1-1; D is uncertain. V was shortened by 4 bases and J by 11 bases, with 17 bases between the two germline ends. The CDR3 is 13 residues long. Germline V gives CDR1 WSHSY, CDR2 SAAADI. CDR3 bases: TGCGCCAGCAGTGTAGAGCAGGCCCAGGTTGCTTTCTTT. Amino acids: CASSVEQAQVAFF.

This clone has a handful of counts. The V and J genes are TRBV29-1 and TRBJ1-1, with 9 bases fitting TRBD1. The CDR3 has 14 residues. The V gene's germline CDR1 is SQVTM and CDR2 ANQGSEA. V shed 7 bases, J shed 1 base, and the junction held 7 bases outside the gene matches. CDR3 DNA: TGCAGCGCATCCCGGGACAGGGAGAACACTGAAGCTTTCTTT. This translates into CSASRDRENTEAFF.

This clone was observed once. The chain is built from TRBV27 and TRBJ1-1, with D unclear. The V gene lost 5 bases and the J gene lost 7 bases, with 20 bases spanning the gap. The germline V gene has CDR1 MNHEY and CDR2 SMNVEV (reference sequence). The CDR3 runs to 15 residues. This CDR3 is CASSPRDPPTGEAFF. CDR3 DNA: TGTGCCAGCAGTCCCCGGGATCCTCCCACGGGTGAAGCTTTCTTT.

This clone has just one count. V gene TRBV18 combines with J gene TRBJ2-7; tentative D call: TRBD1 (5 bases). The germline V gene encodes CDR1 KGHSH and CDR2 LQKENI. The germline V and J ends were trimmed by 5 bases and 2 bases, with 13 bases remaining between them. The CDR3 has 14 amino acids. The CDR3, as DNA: TGTGCCAGCTCAAAGGACCAGGGTCCCTACGAGCAGTACTTC. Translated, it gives CASSKDQGPYEQYF.

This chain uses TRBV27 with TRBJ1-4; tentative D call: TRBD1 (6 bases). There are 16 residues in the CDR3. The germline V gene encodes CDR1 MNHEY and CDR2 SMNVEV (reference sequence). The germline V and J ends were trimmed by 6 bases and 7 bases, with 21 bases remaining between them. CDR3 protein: CASSLLTTGGFEKLFF. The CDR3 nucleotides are TGTGCCAGCAGCTTGTTGACTACGGGGGGCTTTGAAAAACTGTTTTTT.

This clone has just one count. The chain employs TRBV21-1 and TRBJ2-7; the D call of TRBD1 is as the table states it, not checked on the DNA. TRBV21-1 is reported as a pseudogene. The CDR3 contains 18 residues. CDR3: CASSKGLGQGALTYEQYF. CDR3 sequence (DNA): TGTGCCAGCAGCAAAGGTTTGGGACAGGGGGCACTTACCTACGAGCAGTACTTC.

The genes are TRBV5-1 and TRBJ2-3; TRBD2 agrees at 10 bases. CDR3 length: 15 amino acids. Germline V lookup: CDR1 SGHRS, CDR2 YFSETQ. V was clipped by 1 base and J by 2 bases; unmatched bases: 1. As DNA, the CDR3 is TGCGCCAGCAGCTTGCTAGCGGGGGACACAGATACGCAGTATTTT. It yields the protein CASSLLAGDTDTQYF.

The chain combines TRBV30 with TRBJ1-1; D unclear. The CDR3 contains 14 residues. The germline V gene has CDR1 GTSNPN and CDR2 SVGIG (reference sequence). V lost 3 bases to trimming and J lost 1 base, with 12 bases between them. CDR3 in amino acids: CAWRSWGGNTEAFF. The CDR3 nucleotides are TGTGCCTGGAGGAGTTGGGGAGGGAACACTGAAGCTTTCTTT.

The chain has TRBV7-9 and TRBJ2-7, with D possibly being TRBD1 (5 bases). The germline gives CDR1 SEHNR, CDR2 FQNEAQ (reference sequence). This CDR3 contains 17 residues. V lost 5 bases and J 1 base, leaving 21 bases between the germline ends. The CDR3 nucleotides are TGTGCCAGCAGCCTGGGGCAGCCCCAGCCCCAGTCCTACGAGCAGTACTTC. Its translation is CASSLGQPQPQSYEQYF.

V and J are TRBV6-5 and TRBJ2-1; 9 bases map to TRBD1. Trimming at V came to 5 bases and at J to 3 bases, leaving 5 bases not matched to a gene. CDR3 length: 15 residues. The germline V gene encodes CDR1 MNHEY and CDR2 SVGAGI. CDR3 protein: CASSPGTGNYNEQFF. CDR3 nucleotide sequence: TGTGCCAGCAGTCCCGGGACAGGGAACTACAATGAGCAGTTCTTC.

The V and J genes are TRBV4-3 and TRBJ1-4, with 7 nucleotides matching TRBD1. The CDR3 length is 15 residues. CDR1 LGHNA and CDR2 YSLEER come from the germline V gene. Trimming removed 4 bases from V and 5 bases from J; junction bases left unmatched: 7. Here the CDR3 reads CASSRSWTGNEKLFF. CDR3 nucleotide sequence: TGCGCCAGCAGCCGGAGCTGGACAGGCAATGAAAAACTGTTTTTT.

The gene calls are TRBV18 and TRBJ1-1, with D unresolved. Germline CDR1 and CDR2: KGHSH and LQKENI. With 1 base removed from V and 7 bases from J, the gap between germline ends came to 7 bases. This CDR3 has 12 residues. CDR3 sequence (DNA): TGTGCCAGCTCACCACGGGGAGATGAAGCTTTCTTT. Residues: CASSPRGDEAFF. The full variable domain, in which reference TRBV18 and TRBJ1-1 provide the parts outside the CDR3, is NAGVMQNPRHLVRRRGQEARLRCSPMKGHSHVYWYRQLPEEGLKFMVYLQKENIIDESGMPKERFSAEFPKEGPSILRIQQVVRGDSAAYFCASSPRGDEAFFGQGTRLTVV.

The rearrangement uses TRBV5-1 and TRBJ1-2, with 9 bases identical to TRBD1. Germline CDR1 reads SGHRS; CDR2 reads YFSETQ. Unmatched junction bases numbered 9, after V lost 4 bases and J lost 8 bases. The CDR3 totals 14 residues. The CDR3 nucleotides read TGCGCCAGCAGCCCGGGGACAGGGCCGGCCGGCTACACCTTC. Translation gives CASSPGTGPAGYTF. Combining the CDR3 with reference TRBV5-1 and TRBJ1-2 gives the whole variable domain KAGVTQTPRYLIKTRGQQVTLSCSPISGHRSVSWYQQTPGQGLQFLFEYFSETQRNKGNFPGRFSGRQFSNSRSEMNVSTLELGDSALYLCASSPGTGPAGYTFGSGTRLTVV.

The CDR3 loop reads CASSSGDVRGNTIYF. CDR3 DNA: TGTGCCAGCTCCTCAGGGGACGTTCGTGGAAACACCATATATTTT. The gene calls are TRBV18 and TRBJ1-3; perhaps TRBD1 as D (6 bases). Per germline, CDR1 KGHSH and CDR2 LQKENI. Trimming pared 6 bases from V and 3 bases from J, leaving 15 bases between. The length of the CDR3 is 15 residues.

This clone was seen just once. CDR3: CASSSGQGVGGYTF. The CDR3 DNA is TGTGCCAGCAGCTCCGGACAGGGGGTGGGCGGCTACACCTTC. V usage is TRBV7-2 and J usage is TRBJ1-2, with 10 bases aligning to TRBD1. The germline gives CDR1 SGHTA, CDR2 FQGNSA. J was trimmed by 8 bases and V by 4 bases; bases with no gene match: 7. CDR3 length: 14 residues.

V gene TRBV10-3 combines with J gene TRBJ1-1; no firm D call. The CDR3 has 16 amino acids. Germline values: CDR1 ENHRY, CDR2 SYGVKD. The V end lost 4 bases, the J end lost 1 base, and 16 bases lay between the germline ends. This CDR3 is CAISAGGFRGNTEAFF. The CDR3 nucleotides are TGTGCCATCAGTGCGGGAGGGTTCAGAGGGAACACTGAAGCTTTCTTT.

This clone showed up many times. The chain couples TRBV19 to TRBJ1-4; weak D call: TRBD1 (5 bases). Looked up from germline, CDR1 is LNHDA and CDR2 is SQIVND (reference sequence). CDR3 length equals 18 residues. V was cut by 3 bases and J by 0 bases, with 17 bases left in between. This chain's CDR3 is CASSMFATAPATNEKLFF. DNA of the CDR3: TGTGCCAGTAGTATGTTCGCGACAGCGCCTGCAACTAATGAAAAACTGTTTTTT.

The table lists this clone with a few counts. The CDR3 protein is CASSPYQGTGSRKSEAFF. The CDR3 DNA is TGTGCCAGTAGTCCGTACCAGGGGACAGGGTCCAGGAAATCGGAAGCTTTCTTT. This chain links TRBV19 with TRBJ1-1; 9 bases are a match to TRBD1. The CDR3 has 18 amino acids. V lost 5 bases, J lost 8 bases, and 21 bases stayed unmatched. CDR1 and CDR2 from the germline V gene are LNHDA and SQIVND (reference sequence).

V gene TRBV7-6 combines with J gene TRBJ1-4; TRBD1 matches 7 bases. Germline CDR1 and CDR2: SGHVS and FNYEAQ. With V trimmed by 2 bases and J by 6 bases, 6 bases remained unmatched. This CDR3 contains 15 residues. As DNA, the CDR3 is TGTGCCAGCAGCTTAAGTTCCAGGGGGGATGAAAAACTGTTTTTT. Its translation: CASSLSSRGDEKLFF.

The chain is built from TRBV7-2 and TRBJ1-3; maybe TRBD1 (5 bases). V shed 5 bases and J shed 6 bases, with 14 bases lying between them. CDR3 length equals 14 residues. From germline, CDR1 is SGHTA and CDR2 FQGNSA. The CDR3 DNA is TGTGCCAGCAGCCTGACAGTAATAGAAAACACCATATATTTT. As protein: CASSLTVIENTIYF.

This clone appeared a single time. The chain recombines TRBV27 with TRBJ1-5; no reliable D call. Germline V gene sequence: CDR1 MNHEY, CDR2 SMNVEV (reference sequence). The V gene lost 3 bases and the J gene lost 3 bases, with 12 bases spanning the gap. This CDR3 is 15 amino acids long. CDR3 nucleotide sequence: TGTGCCAGCAGTTTGGCAGGCACCATCAATCAGCCCCAGCATTTT. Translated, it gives CASSLAGTINQPQHF.

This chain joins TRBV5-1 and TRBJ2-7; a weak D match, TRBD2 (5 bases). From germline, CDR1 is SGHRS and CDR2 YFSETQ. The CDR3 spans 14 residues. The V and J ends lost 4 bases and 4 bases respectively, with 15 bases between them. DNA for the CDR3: TGCGCCAGCAGCGCCGGCTGGAGCGGATACGAGCAGTACTTC. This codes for CASSAGWSGYEQYF.